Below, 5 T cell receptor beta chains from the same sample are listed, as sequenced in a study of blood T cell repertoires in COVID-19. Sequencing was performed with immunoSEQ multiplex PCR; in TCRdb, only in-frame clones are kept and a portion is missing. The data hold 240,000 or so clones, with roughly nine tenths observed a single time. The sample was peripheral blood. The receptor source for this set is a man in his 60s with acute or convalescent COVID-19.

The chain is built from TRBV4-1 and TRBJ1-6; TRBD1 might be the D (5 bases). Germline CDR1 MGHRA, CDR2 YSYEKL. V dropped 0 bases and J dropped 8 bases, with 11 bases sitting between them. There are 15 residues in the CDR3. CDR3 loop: CASSQEGRGDSPLHF. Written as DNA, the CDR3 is TGCGCCAGCAGCCAAGAGGGGCGGGGGGATTCACCCCTCCACTTT.

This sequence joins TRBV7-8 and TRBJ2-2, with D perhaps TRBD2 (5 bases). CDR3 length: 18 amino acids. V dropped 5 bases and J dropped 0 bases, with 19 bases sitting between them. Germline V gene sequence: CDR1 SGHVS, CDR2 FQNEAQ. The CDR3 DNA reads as TGTGCCAGCAGCCCGCACCCGGGGATGGATACGAACACCGGGGAGCTGTTTTTT. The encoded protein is CASSPHPGMDTNTGELFF.

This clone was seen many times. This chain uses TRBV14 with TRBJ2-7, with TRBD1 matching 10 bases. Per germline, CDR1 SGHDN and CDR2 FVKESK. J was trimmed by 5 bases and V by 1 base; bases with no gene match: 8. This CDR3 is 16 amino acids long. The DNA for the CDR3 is TGTGCCAGCAGCCAAGGAAGCGGGACAGGGGCCCACGAGCAGTACTTC. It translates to CASSQGSGTGAHEQYF. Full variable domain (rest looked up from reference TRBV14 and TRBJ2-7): EAGVTQFPSHSVIEKGQTVTLRCDPISGHDNLYWYRRVMGKEIKFLLHFVKESKQDESGMPNNRFLAERTGGTYSTLKVQPAELEDSGVYFCASSQGSGTGAHEQYFGPGTRLTVT.

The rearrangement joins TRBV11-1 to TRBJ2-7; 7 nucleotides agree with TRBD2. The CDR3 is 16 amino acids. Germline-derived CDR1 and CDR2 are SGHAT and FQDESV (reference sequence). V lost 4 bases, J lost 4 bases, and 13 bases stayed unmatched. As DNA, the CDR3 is TGTGCCAGCAGCTCCCGGTCGAGGGGCGGGAGATACGAGCAGTACTTC. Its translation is CASSSRSRGGRYEQYF.

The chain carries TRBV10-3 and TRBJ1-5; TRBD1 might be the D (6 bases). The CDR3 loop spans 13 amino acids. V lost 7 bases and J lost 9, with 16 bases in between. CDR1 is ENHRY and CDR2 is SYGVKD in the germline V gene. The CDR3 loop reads CAITPDSNGPQHF. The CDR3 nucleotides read TGTGCCATCACTCCGGACAGTAATGGGCCCCAGCATTTT.